Detailed here is one T cell receptor (beta chain). Authors' analysis steps: Nucleated cell number was recorded as an estimate derived from reference gene primer amplification. Method: immunoSEQ multiplex PCR; TCRdb's copy keeps in-frame clones and lacks some. V and J calls plus clone size are reproduced from that table; the DNA served to infer D and trimming. The table has over 200,000 clones, 75% to 85% seen once. Seattle patients were enrolled while actively infected and followed longitudinally. Per the germline V gene, CDR1 is MDHEN and CDR2 is SYDVKM. Trimming cost V 5 bases and J 8 bases; bases outside gene matches: 5. The CDR3 is made up of 12 amino acids. This sample is drawn from a study of blood T cell repertoires in COVID-19. Study background: Whether acute or convalescent, the COVID-19 samples came from the United States, Italy and Spain. T cells, B-cell-depleted T cells, or PBMCs provided the cDNA or gDNA that served as material.

The sample comprised peripheral blood. The rearrangement joins TRBV28 to TRBJ1-2; 7 bases are shared with TRBD1. This receptor was obtained from a woman in her 30s with COVID-19, enrolled during active disease. The CDR3 DNA sequence: TGTGCCAGCAGTAAGGGACAGTGGGGCTACACCTTC. This gives the protein CASSKGQWGYTF.